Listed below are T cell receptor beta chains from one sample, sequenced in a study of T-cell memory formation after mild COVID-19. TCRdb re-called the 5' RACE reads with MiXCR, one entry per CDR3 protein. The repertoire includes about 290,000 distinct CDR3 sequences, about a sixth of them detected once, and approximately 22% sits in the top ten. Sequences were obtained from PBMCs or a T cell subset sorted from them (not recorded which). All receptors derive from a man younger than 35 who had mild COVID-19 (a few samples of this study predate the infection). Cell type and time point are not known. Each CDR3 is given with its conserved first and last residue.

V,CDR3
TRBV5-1,CASSLDGARNSPLHF
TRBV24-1,CATRGTGFQPQHF
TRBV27,CASSFAGPFYGYTF
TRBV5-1,CASSPGANTEAFF
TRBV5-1,CASSLALSGGREDTQYF
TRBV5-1,CASSLEAGNSYEQYF
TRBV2,CASRQSETQHF
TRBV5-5,CASSGLGGTEAFF
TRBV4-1,CASSGIAAGNTGELFF
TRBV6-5,CASSYSSSSGTGAQYF
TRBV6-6,CASTPNLQETQYF
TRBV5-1,CASSPPAGNTGELFF
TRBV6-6,CASSYPTGGWYGYTF
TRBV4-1,CASSQDGYVDRGREYEQYF
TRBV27,CASSLKGASYGYTF
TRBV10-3,CAISESSAGRNEQFF
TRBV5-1,CASSQLAAGANVLTF
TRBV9,CASTPQGAYNEQFF
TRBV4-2,CASSQGGDGGARGETQYF
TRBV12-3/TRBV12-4,CASSSGDGAEQYF
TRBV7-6,CASSLVAGGGDGYTF
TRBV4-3,CASSRTGGQPQHF
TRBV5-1,CASSETGAHYNEQFF
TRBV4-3,CASSLLPSQSGANVLTF
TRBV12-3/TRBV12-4,CASSLEGPLYNEQFF
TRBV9,CASSPRGAGGIPDTQYF
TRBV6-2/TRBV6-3,CASSYQIRGPDTQYF
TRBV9,CASSANGGSGARDTQYF
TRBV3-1,CASSQAGRQSSYEQYF
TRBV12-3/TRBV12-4,CASSLNPQETQYF
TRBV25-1,CASSGDRGGYEQYF
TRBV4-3,CASSQDRWEPTDTQYF
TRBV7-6,CASSFLVNTGELFF
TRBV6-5,CASSYSWASGTTGELFF
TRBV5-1,CASSLPSGSSYEQYF
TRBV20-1,CSAQGRTQETQYF
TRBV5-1,CASSLAQGGTKNIQYF
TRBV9,CASSVGGYTDTQYF
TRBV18,CASSPYSGGTNTGELFF
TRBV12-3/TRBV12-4,CASSKPGTGGYEQYF
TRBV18,CASSPGVVTNEKLFF
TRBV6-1,CASSEGPAGKNIQYF
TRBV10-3,CAISGSGTGDYEQYF
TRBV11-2,CASSEGVGNQPQHF
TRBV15,CATSRDGSGSTEAFF
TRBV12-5,CASGLTNRDTQYF
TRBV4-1,CASSQVPNMAGELFF
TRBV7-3,CASSEGRNTEAFF
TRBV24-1,CATSDPYTDTQYF
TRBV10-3,CAIREPISNTGELFF
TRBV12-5,CASGPANRDRGHEQYF
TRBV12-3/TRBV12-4,CASSTGQPRTDTQYF
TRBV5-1,CASSLEPNNEQFF
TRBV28,CASSYGTRGEKLFF
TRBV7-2,CASSRSGGAYNTPRETQYF
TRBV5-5,CASSLVDRELFF
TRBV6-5,CASSSQYTEAFF